One T cell receptor beta chain is described in this entry. These data come from a study of blood T cell repertoires in COVID-19. Overall study context: Sources were T cells, B-cell-depleted T cells, or PBMCs; the material itself was cDNA or gDNA.

V was clipped by 5 bases and J by 0 bases, with 19 bases between them. The CDR3 is 17 residues long. CDR1 and CDR2 (germline): MDHEN, SYDVKM. TCRdb keeps only in-frame clones here, not all; method: immunoSEQ multiplex PCR. The data hold around 330,000 clones, with approximately 91% observed a single time. This receptor was obtained from a woman aged 40-49 years who had recovered from COVID-19. The sequenced sample was PBMCs or T cells enriched from blood (not recorded which). J is TRBJ1-2 and V is TRBV28; D call uncertain. CDR3 coding DNA: TGTGCCAGCAGTAATCACCTCGTTTTTGAGGCTAACTATGGCTACACCTTC. This gives the protein CASSNHLVFEANYGYTF.